These 20 T cell receptor beta chains were all obtained from the same sample, sequenced in a study of blood T cell repertoires in COVID-19. TCRdb's table, derived via immunoSEQ multiplex PCR, lists solely in-frame clones and lacks some. The data contain approximately 130,000 clones, roughly 79% of them singletons. Sequencing input: peripheral blood. These receptors all come from a human donor in a cohort sampled during active COVID-19.

The chain has TRBV5-4 and TRBJ1-1; 9 positions agree with TRBD1. This CDR3 has 16 amino acids. Germline values: CDR1 SGHNT, CDR2 YYREEE (reference sequence). Trimming took 3 bases from V and 0 from J; bases not matched to a gene: 6. In DNA form, the CDR3 reads TGTGCCAGCAGCTCTATGACAGGGGGAATGAACACTGAAGCTTTCTTT. Its translation is CASSSMTGGMNTEAFF. Filled out from reference TRBV5-4 and TRBJ1-1, the complete variable domain reads ETGVTQSPTHLIKTRGQQVTLRCSSQSGHNTVSWYQQALGQGPQFIFQYYREEENGRGNFPPRFSGLQFPNYSSELNVNALELDDSALYLCASSSMTGGMNTEAFFGQGTRLTVV.

The chain has TRBV10-3 and TRBJ2-3, with a possible D match to TRBD2 (5 bases). Germline V gene lookup returns CDR1 ENHRY and CDR2 SYGVKD. This CDR3 region has 14 residues. The V end was cut by 7 bases, the J end by 0 bases, with 11 bases between. In DNA, the CDR3 is TGTGCCATCAACCTCGGACTTAGCACAGATACGCAGTATTTT. It codes for CAINLGLSTDTQYF.

CDR3 sequence: CASSTGLAVEQYF. CDR3 sequence (DNA): TGTGCCAGTAGTACGGGACTAGCGGTCGAGCAGTACTTC. This chain links TRBV19 with TRBJ2-7, with 11 bases matching TRBD2. Germline V gene sequence: CDR1 LNHDA, CDR2 SQIVND (reference sequence). The CDR3 contains 13 residues. Trimming cost V 4 bases and J 6 bases; bases outside gene matches: 2.

This rearrangement joins TRBV7-7 to TRBJ2-5, with 8 bases aligning to TRBD2. J lost 1 base, V lost 1 base, and 2 bases had no gene match. CDR3 length: 15 amino acids. Germline V gives CDR1 SSHAT, CDR2 FNYEAQ (reference sequence). CDR3 sequence (DNA): TGTGCCAGCAGCTTAGTCGGGGGGGCCCAAGAGACCCAGTACTTC. This gives the protein CASSLVGGAQETQYF.

The rearrangement links TRBV9 to TRBJ2-3; 7 nucleotides match TRBD2. Germline V lookup: CDR1 SGDLS, CDR2 YYNGEE. J gave up 4 bases and V 5 bases, and 4 bases lay outside the gene matches. The CDR3 runs 13 residues. The CDR3 protein is CASRAGEADTQYF. The CDR3 bases are TGTGCCAGCAGGGCGGGGGAGGCAGATACGCAGTATTTT.

The genes are TRBV2 and TRBJ1-4; D is unresolved. V lost 5 bases and J lost 7, with 14 bases in between. There are 14 residues in the CDR3. CDR1 and CDR2 from the germline V gene are SNHLY and FYNNEI. Here the CDR3 DNA reads TGTGCCAGCAGTCGGGTTAATCTCGGTGAAAAACTGTTTTTT. Protein sequence: CASSRVNLGEKLFF.

The chain couples TRBV30 to TRBJ1-2, with TRBD1 as a possible D gene (6 bases). CDR1 and CDR2 (germline): GTSNPN, SVGIG (reference sequence). CDR3 length: 12 residues. Trimming left V 4 bases short and J 8 bases short, with 14 bases between. CDR3 in amino acids: CAWIRGGRGYTF. In DNA, the CDR3 is TGTGCCTGGATTAGAGGGGGTCGGGGCTACACCTTC.

The J gene is TRBJ2-7, the V gene TRBV5-1; 9 bases are a match to TRBD2. CDR1 SGHRS and CDR2 YFSETQ come from the germline V gene. CDR3 length equals 16 residues. The V and J ends lost 0 bases and 2 bases, in that order; junction bases with no gene match: 6. DNA for the CDR3: TGCGCCAGCAGCTTGGGCCCTAGCGGGGACCCCTACGAGCAGTACTTC. Amino acid sequence: CASSLGPSGDPYEQYF.

Details on this clone: Relative to the germline gene, one junction end is altered; a read error may explain this. The chain recombines TRBV6-5 with TRBJ2-1; D not resolved. The V gene's germline CDR1 is MNHEY and CDR2 SVGAGI. The CDR3 is 13 amino acids. CDR3 nucleotide sequence: TGTGCCAGCAGTTACTCGAACTACGATGAGCAGTTCTTC. Translated: CASSYSNYDEQFF.

The chain carries TRBV20-1 and TRBJ2-7; D gene uncertain. With 3 bases removed from V and 3 bases from J, the gap between germline ends came to 6 bases. Germline V gives CDR1 DFQATT, CDR2 SNEGSKA (reference sequence). The CDR3 contains 11 residues. The CDR3 spells CSASSGYEQYF. DNA of the CDR3: TGCAGTGCTAGTTCGGGCTACGAGCAGTACTTC.

The V and J genes are TRBV6-5 and TRBJ2-5; D uncertain. The CDR3 contains 13 residues. The germline gives CDR1 MNHEY, CDR2 SVGAGI. The V and J ends lost 0 bases and 7 bases respectively, with 9 bases between them. CDR3 nucleotide sequence: TGTGCCAGCAGTTACTCGAGAAGTGGGACCCAGTACTTC. It codes for CASSYSRSGTQYF.

J is TRBJ1-1 and V is TRBV2; no firm D call. The CDR3 length is 13 residues. The germline CDR1 and CDR2 sequences are SNHLY and FYNNEI. Trimming removed 4 bases at V and 6 bases at J, with 12 bases between. The CDR3 loop reads CASSVMGYAEAFF. Here the CDR3 DNA reads TGTGCCAGCAGTGTTATGGGCTACGCTGAAGCTTTCTTT.

V gene TRBV7-9 combines with J gene TRBJ2-3; 7 nucleotides agree with TRBD2. Trimming removed 1 base from V and 2 bases from J; junction bases left unmatched: 3. The germline V gene has CDR1 SEHNR and CDR2 FQNEAQ (reference sequence). This CDR3 region has 15 residues. CDR3 protein: CASSLVTSDTDTQYF. In DNA, the CDR3 is TGTGCCAGCAGCTTAGTTACTAGCGACACAGATACGCAGTATTTT.

The rearrangement links TRBV5-1 to TRBJ1-6; a possible D gene is TRBD1 (6 bases). The CDR3 contains 15 residues. Germline V lookup: CDR1 SGHRS, CDR2 YFSETQ. Between the trimmed V and J ends, which lost 4 bases and 9 bases, there was a span of 17 bases. The chain's CDR3 is CASSIPSGQGSPLHF. The CDR3 DNA follows: TGCGCCAGCAGCATTCCCTCGGGACAAGGTTCACCCCTCCACTTT.

The chain joins TRBV6-5 to TRBJ2-7; TRBD1 is a possible D gene (7 bases). V lost 0 bases and J 6 bases, leaving 15 bases between the germline ends. The CDR3 covers 15 residues. Germline V CDR1 and CDR2: MNHEY, SVGAGI. The CDR3 sequence: CASSYSKQGRLEQYF. The CDR3 nucleotides are TGTGCCAGCAGTTACTCGAAACAGGGGAGGCTCGAGCAGTACTTC.

This rearrangement joins TRBV2 to TRBJ1-1; TRBD1 agrees at 7 bases. The germline CDR1 and CDR2 sequences are SNHLY and FYNNEI. There are 15 residues in the CDR3. V was clipped by 5 bases and J by 2 bases; unmatched bases: 8. CDR3 nucleotides: TGTGCCAGCAGTCGGGAAGGAGGGGGCAACACTGAAGCTTTCTTT. The encoded protein is CASSREGGGNTEAFF.

This chain joins TRBV30 and TRBJ1-1; unclear D gene. Looked up from germline, CDR1 is GTSNPN and CDR2 is SVGIG (reference sequence). The CDR3 spans 15 residues. V was cut by 5 bases and J by 4 bases, with 20 bases left in between. The CDR3 region is CAWSPGERESTEAFF. CDR3 nucleotide sequence: TGTGCCTGGTCACCCGGGGAGAGGGAGTCCACTGAAGCTTTCTTT.

The V and J genes are TRBV4-1 and TRBJ2-5; a weak D match, TRBD2 (5 bases). Germline lookup yields CDR1 MGHRA and CDR2 YSYEKL. The length of the CDR3 is 16 residues. Trimming pared 4 bases from V and 5 bases from J, leaving 20 bases between. CDR3 in DNA: TGCGCCAGCAGCCCGAGCGAGGCTCGGAGGTTGGAGACCCAGTACTTC. Protein sequence: CASSPSEARRLETQYF.

This chain joins TRBV3-1 (or the pseudogene TRBV3-2) and TRBJ1-2; weak D call: TRBD1 (6 bases). Germline V gene lookup returns CDR1 LGHDT and CDR2 YNNKEL (reference sequence). The V gene lost 4 bases and the J gene lost 8 bases, with 11 bases spanning the gap. CDR3 length equals 12 residues. CDR3 sequence reads: CASSPQGWGYTF. CDR3 nucleotides: TGTGCCAGCAGCCCCCAGGGGTGGGGCTACACCTTC.

The table lists this clone with a count of one. This chain connects TRBV3-1 (or the pseudogene TRBV3-2) to TRBJ1-1; D uncertain. CDR1 and CDR2 (germline): LGHDT, YNNKEL (reference sequence). The CDR3 is made up of 16 amino acids. V was clipped by 2 bases and J by 0 bases, with 13 bases between them. This CDR3 reads CASSQPGGRMNTEAFF. CDR3 DNA sequence: TGTGCCAGCAGCCAACCGGGAGGGCGGATGAACACTGAAGCTTTCTTT.